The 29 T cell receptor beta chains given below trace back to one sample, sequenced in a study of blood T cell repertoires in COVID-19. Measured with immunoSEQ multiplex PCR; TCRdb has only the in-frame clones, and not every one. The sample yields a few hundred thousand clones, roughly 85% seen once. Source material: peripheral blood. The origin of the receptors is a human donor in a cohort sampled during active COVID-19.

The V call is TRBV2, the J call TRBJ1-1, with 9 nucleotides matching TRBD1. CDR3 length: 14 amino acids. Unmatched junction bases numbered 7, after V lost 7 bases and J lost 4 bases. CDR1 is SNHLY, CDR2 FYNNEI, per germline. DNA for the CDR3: TGTGCCAGCATTAGACAGGGGGGATCCACTGAAGCTTTCTTT. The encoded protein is CASIRQGGSTEAFF.

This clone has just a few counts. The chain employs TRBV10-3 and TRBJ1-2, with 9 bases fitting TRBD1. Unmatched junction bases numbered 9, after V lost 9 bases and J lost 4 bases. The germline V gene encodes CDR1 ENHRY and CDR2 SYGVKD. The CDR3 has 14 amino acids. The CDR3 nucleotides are TGTGCCATTTGGACAGGGGAGTTCGGCTATGGCTACACCTTC. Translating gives CAIWTGEFGYGYTF.

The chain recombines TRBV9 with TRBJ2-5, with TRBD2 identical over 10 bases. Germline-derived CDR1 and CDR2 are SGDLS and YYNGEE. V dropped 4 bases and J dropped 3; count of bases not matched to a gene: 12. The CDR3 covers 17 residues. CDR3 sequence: CASSPWTSGLMKETQYF. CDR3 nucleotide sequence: TGTGCCAGCAGCCCTTGGACTAGCGGACTAATGAAAGAGACCCAGTACTTC.

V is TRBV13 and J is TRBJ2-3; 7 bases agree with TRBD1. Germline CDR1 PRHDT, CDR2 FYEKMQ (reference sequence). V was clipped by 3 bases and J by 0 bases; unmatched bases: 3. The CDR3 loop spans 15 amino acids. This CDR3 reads CASSLTGSSTDTQYF. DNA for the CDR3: TGTGCCAGCAGCTTGACAGGGTCTAGCACAGATACGCAGTATTTT.

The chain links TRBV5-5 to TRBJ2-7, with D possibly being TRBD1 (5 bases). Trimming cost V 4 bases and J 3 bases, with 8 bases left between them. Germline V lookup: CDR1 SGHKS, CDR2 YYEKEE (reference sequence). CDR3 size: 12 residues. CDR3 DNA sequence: TGTGCCAGCAGCGGAGACAGCTACGAGCAGTACTTC. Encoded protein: CASSGDSYEQYF.

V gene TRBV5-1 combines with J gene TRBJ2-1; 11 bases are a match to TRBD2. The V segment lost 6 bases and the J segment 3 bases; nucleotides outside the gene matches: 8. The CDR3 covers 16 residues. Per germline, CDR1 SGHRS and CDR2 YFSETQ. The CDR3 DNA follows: TGCGCCAGCACCCTCTTAGCGGGGGGGGTCTACAATGAGCAGTTCTTC. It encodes CASTLLAGGVYNEQFF.

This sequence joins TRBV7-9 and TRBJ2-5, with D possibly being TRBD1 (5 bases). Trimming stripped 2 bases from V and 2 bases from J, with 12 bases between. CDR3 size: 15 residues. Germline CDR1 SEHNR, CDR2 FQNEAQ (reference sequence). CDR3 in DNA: TGTGCCAGCAGCTTAATTGGGGCCTTACAAGAGACCCAGTACTTC. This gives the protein CASSLIGALQETQYF.

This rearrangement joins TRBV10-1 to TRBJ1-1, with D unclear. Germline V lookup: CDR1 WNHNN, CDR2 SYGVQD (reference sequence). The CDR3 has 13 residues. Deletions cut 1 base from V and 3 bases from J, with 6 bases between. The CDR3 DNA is TGCGCCAGCAGTGAGTGGTCAGACACTGAAGCTTTCTTT. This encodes CASSEWSDTEAFF.

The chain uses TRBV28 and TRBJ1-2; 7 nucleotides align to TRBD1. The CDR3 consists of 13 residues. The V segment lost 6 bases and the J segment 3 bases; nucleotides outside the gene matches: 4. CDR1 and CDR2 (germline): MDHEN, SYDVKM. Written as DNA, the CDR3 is TGTGCCAGCAGCGTCACAGGGGACTATGGCTACACCTTC. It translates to CASSVTGDYGYTF.

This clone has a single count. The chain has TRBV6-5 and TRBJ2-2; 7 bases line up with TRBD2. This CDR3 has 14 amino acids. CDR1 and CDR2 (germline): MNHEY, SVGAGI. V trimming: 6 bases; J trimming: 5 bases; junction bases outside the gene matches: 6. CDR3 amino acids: CASRPGGRTGELFF. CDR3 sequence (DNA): TGTGCCAGCAGACCGGGGGGAAGGACCGGGGAGCTGTTTTTT.

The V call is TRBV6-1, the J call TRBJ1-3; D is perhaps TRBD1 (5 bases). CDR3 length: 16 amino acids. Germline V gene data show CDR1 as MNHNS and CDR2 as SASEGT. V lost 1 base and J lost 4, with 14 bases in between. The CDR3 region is CASSEEAGRSGNTIYF. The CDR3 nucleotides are TGTGCCAGCAGTGAAGAGGCAGGGAGGTCCGGAAACACCATATATTTT.

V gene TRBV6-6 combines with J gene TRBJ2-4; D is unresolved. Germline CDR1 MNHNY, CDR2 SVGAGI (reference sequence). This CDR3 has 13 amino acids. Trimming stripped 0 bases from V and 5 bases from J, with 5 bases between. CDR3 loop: CASSYSSENIQYF. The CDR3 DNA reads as TGTGCCAGCAGTTACTCGTCGGAAAACATTCAGTACTTC.

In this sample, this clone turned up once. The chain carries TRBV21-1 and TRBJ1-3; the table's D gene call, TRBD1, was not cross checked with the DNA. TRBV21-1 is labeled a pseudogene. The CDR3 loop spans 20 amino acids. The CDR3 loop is CASSPPPGQGARSSGNTIYF. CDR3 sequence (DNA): TGTGCCAGCAGCCCCCCCCCGGGACAGGGGGCTAGGAGCTCTGGAAACACCATATATTTT.

The CDR3 loop reads CASSLRAGGGDNSPLHF. DNA for the CDR3: TGTGCCAGCAGCTTAAGAGCAGGGGGCGGAGATAATTCACCCCTCCACTTT. V gene TRBV7-3 combines with J gene TRBJ1-6; 8 bases fit TRBD1. Trimming cost V 1 base and J 5 bases; bases outside gene matches: 7. This CDR3 region has 17 residues. Germline CDR1 is SGHTA and CDR2 is FQGTGA.

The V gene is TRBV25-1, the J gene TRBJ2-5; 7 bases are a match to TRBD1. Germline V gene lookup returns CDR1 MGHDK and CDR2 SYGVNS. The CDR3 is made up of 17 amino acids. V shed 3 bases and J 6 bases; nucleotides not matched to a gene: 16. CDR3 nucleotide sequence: TGTGCCAGCAGTGAGTCAAACCGGGACAGTATTCGACAGACCCAGTACTTC. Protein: CASSESNRDSIRQTQYF.

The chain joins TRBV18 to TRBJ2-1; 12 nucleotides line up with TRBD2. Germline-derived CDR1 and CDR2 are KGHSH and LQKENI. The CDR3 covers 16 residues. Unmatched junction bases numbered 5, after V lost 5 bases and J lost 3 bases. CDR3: CASSRTSGDIYNEQFF. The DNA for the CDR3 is TGTGCCAGCTCAAGGACTAGCGGGGACATCTACAATGAGCAGTTCTTC.

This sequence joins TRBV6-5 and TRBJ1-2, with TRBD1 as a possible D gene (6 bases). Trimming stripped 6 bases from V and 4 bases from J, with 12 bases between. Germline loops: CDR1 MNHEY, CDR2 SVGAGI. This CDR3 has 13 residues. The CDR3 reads CASSSTGVYGYTF. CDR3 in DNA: TGTGCCAGCAGCTCGACAGGAGTCTATGGCTACACCTTC.

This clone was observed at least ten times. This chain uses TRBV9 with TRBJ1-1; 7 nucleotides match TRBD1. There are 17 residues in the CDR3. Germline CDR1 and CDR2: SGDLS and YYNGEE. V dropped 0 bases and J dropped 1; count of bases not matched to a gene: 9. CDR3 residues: CASSVAGTALGNTEAFF. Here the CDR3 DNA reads TGTGCCAGCAGCGTAGCCGGGACAGCCCTTGGGAACACTGAAGCTTTCTTT.

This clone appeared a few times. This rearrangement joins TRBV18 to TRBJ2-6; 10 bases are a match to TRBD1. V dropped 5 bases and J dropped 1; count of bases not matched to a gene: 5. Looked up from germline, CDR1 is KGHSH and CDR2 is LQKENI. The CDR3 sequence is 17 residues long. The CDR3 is CASSNRDRGSGANVLTF. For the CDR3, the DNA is TGTGCCAGCTCAAACCGGGACAGGGGATCTGGGGCCAACGTCCTGACTTTC.

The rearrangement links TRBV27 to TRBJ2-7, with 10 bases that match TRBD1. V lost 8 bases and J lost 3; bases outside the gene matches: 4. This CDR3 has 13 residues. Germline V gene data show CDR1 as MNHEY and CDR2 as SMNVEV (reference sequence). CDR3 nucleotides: TGTGCCAGCCGGGGACAGGGGAGCTACGAGCAGTACTTC. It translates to CASRGQGSYEQYF.

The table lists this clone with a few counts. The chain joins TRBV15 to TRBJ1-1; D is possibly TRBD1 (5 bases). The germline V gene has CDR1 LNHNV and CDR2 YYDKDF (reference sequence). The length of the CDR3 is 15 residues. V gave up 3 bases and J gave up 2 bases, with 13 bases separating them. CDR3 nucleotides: TGTGCCACCAGCAGGGGATTCGGACATAACACTGAAGCTTTCTTT. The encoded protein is CATSRGFGHNTEAFF.

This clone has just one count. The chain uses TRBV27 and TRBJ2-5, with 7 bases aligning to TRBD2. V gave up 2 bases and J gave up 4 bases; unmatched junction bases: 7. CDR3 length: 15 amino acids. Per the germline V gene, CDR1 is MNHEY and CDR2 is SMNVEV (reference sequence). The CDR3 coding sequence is TGTGCCAGCAGTTTAGGGGCGGGGGAGGCAGAGACCCAGTACTTC. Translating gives CASSLGAGEAETQYF.

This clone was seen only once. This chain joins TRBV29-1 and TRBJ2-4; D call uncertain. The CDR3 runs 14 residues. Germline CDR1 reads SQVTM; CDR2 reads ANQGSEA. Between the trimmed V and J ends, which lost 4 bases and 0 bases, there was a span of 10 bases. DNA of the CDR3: TGCAGCGTTGCTACAGCACTAGCCAAAAACATTCAGTACTTC. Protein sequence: CSVATALAKNIQYF.

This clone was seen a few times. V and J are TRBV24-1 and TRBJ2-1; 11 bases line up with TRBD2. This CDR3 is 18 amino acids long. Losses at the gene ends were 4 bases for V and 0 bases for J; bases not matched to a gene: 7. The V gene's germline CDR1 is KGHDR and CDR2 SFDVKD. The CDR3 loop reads CATSDPGLAESSYNEQFF. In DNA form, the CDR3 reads TGTGCCACCAGTGACCCGGGACTAGCGGAGAGCTCCTACAATGAGCAGTTCTTC.

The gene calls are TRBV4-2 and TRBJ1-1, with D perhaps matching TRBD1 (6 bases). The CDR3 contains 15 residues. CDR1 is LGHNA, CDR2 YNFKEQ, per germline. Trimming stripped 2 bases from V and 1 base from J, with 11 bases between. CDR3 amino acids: CASSQTAGANTEAFF. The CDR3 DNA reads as TGTGCCAGCAGCCAAACCGCAGGGGCGAACACTGAAGCTTTCTTT.

The CDR3 coding sequence is TGTGCCAGCAGCGTAGCAGACACTAACTATGGCTACACCTTC. It specifies CASSVADTNYGYTF. The rearrangement joins TRBV9 to TRBJ1-2; D is unresolved. This CDR3 has 14 amino acids. The V end was cut by 0 bases, the J end by 0 bases, with 6 bases between. Germline V lookup: CDR1 SGDLS, CDR2 YYNGEE.

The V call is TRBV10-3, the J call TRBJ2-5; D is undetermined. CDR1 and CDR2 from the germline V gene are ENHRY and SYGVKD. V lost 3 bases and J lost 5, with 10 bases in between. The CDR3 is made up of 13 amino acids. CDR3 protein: CAISEFPGETQYF. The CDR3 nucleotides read TGTGCCATCAGTGAATTTCCAGGCGAGACCCAGTACTTC.

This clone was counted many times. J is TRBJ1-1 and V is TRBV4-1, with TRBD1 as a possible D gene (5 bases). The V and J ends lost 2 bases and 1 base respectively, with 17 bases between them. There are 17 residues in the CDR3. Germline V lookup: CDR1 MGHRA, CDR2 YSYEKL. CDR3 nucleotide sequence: TGCGCCAGCAGCCAAATAGATATGGGACTAACGAACACTGAAGCTTTCTTT. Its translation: CASSQIDMGLTNTEAFF.

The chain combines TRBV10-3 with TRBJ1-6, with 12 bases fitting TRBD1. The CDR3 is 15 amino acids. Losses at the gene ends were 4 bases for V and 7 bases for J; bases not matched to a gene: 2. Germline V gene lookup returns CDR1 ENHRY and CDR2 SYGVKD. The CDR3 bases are TGTGCCATCAGTGGGGGACAGGGGGCCAATTCACCCCTCCACTTT. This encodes CAISGGQGANSPLHF.